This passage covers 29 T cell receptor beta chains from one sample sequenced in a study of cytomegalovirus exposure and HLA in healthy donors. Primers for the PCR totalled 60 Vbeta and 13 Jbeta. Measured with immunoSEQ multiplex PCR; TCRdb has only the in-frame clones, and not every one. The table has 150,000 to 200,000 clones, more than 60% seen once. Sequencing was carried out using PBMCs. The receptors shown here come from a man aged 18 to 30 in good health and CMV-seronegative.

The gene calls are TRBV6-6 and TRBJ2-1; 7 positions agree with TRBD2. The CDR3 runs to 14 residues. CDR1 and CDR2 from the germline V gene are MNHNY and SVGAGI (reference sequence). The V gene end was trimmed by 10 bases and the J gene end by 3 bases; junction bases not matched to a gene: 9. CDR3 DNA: TGTGCCACCCACCGGGACTACATCTACAATGAGCAGTTCTTC. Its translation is CATHRDYIYNEQFF.

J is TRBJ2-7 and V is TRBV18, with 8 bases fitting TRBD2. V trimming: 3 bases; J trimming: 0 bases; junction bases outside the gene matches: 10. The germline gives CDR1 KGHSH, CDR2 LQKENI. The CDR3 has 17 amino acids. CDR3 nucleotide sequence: TGTGCCAGCTCACCCGTACTAGCGGTCACGAGCTCCTACGAGCAGTACTTC. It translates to CASSPVLAVTSSYEQYF. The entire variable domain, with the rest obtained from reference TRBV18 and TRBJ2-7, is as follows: NAGVMQNPRHLVRRRGQEARLRCSPMKGHSHVYWYRQLPEEGLKFMVYLQKENIIDESGMPKERFSAEFPKEGPSILRIQQVVRGDSAAYFCASSPVLAVTSSYEQYFGPGTRLTVT.

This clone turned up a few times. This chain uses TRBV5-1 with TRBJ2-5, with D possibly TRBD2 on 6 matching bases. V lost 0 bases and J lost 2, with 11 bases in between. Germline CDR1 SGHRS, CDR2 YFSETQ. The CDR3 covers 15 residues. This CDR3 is CASSLAKAGQETQYF. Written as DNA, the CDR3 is TGCGCCAGCAGCTTGGCCAAGGCGGGGCAAGAGACCCAGTACTTC.

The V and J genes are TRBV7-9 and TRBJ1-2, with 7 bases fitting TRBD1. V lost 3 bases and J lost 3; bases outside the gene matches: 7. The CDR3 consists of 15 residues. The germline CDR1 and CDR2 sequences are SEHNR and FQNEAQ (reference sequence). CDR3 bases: TGTGCCAGCAGCTTTTCAGTTGGGACAGACTATGGCTACACCTTC. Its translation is CASSFSVGTDYGYTF.

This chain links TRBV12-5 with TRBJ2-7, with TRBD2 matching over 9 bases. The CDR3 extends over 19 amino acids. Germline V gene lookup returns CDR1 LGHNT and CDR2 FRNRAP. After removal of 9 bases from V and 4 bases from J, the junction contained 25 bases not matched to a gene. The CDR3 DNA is TGTGCTAGCTCCCAGGAGCCGGGACTAGCATTCTTGGAACAATACGAGCAGTACTTC. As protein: CASSQEPGLAFLEQYEQYF.

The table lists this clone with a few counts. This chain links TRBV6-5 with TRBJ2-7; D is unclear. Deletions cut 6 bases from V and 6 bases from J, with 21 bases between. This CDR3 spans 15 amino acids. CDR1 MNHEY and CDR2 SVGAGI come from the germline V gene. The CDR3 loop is CASRTYFLVQSEQYF. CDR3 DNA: TGTGCCAGCAGAACCTATTTTTTAGTGCAAAGCGAGCAGTACTTC.

The CDR3 loop is CAWSRSLTGTGSYGYTF. The CDR3 DNA is TGTGCCTGGAGTCGTTCCCTCACCGGGACAGGGTCATATGGCTACACCTTC. The V and J genes are TRBV30 and TRBJ1-2, with 9 bases that match TRBD1. Germline V gene lookup returns CDR1 GTSNPN and CDR2 SVGIG (reference sequence). V shed 2 bases, J shed 5 bases, and the junction held 15 bases outside the gene matches. This CDR3 has 17 residues.

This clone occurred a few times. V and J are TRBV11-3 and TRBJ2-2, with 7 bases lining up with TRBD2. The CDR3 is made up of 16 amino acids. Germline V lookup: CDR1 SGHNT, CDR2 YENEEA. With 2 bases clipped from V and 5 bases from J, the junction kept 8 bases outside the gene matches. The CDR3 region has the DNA TGTGCCAGCAGCTTATGGGGACTACCTTTTACCGGGGAGCTGTTTTTT. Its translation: CASSLWGLPFTGELFF.

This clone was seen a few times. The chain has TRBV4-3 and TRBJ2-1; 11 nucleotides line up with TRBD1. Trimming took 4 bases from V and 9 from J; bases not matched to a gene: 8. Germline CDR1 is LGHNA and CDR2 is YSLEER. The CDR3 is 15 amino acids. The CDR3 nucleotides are TGCGCCAGCAGCCGGGCTGGGACAGGGGGGTTTGAGCAGTTCTTC. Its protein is CASSRAGTGGFEQFF.

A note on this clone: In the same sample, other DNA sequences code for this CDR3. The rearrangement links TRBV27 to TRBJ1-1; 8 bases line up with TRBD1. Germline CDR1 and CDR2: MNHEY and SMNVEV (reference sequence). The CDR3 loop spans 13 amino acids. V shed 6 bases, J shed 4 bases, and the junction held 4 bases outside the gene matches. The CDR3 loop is CASSLQGGTEAFF. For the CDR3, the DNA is TGTGCCAGCAGCTTACAGGGGGGCACTGAAGCTTTCTTT.

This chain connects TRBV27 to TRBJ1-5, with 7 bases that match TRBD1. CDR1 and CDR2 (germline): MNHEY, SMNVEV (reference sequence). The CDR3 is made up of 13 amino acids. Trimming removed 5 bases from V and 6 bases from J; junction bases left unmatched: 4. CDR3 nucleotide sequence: TGTGCCAGCAGTAGACAGGGTCGTCAGCCCCAGCATTTT. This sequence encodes CASSRQGRQPQHF.

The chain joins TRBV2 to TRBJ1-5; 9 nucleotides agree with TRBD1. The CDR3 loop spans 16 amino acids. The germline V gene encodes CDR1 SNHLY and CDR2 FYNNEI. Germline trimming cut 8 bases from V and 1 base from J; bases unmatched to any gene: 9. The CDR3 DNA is TGTGCCAGCGACAGGGGGTTTCTTGGCAGCAATCAGCCCCAGCATTTT. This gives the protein CASDRGFLGSNQPQHF. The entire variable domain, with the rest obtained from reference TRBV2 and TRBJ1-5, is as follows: EPEVTQTPSHQVTQMGQEVILRCVPISNHLYFYWYRQILGQKVEFLVSFYNNEISEKSEIFDDQFSVERPDGSNFTLKIRSTKLEDSAMYFCASDRGFLGSNQPQHFGDGTRLSIL.

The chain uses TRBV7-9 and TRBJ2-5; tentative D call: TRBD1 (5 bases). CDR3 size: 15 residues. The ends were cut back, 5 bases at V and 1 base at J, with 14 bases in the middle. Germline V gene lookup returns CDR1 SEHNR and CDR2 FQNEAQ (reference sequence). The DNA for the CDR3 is TGTGCCAGCAGCCCCCAGGGTCCGGGCCAAGAGACCCAGTACTTC. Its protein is CASSPQGPGQETQYF.

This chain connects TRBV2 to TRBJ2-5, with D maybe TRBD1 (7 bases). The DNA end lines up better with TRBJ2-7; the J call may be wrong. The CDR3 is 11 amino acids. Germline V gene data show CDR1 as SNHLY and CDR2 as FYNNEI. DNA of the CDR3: TGTGCCAGCAGCCAGGGGGGCGAGCAGTACTTC. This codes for CASSQGGEQYF.

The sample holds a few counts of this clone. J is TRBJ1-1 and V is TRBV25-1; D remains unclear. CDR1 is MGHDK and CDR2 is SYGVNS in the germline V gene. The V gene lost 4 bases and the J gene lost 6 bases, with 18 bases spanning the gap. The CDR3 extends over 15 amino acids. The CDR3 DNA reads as TGTGCCAGCAGTGCCTACACTGGCGGGGTACCTGAAGCTTTCTTT. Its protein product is CASSAYTGGVPEAFF.

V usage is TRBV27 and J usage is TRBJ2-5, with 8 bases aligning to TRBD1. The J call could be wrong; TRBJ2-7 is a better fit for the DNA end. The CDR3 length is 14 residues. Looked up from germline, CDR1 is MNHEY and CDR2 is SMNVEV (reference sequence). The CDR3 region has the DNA TGTGCCAGCGGCTTACGGACAGGGTCCTACGAGCAGTACTTC. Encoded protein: CASGLRTGSYEQYF.

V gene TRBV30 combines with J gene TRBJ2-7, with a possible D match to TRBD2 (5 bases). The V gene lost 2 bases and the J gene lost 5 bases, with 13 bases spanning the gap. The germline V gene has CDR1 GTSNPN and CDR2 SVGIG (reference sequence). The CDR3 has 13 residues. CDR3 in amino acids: CAWSQLAFDEQYF. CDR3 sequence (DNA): TGTGCCTGGAGTCAGTTAGCGTTTGACGAGCAGTACTTC. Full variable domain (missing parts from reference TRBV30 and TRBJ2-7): SQTIHQWPATLVQPVGSPLSLECTVEGTSNPNLYWYRQAAGRGLQLLFYSVGIGQISSEVPQNLSASRPQDRQFILSSKKLLLSDSGFYLCAWSQLAFDEQYFGPGTRLTVT.

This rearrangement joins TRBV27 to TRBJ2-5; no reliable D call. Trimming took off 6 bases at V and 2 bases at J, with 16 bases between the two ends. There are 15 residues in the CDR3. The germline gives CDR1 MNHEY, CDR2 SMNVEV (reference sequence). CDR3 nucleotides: TGTGCCAGCAGACGCCGACCGGGTTTACAAGAGACCCAGTACTTC. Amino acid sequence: CASRRRPGLQETQYF.

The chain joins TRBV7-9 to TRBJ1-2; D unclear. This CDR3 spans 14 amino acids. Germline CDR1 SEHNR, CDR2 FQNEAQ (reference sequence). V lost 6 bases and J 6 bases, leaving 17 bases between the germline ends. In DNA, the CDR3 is TGTGCCAGCAGTAGCGGCACAGACATTAATGGCTACACCTTC. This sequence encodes CASSSGTDINGYTF.

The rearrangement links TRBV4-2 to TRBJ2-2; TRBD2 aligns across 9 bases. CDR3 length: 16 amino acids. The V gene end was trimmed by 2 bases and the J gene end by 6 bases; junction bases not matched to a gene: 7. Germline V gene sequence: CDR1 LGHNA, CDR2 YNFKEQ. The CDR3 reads CASSQHAGGPSGELFF. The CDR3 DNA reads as TGTGCCAGCAGCCAACACGCGGGAGGGCCGTCCGGGGAGCTGTTTTTT.

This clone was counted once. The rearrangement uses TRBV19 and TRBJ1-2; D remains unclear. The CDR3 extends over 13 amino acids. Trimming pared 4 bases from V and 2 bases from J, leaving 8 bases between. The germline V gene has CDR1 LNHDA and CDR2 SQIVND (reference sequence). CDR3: CASSTPQNYGYTF. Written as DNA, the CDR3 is TGTGCCAGTAGTACCCCCCAGAACTATGGCTACACCTTC.

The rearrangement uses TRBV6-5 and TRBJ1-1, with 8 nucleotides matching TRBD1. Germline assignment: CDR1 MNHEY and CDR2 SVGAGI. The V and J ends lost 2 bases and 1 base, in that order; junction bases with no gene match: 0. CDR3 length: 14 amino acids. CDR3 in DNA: TGTGCCAGCAGTTACACAGGGGGGAACACTGAAGCTTTCTTT. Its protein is CASSYTGGNTEAFF.

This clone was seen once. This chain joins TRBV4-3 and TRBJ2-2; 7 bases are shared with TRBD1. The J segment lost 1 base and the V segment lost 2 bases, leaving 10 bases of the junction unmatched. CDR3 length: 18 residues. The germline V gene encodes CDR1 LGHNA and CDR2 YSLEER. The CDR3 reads CASSQNKYRGMNTGELFF. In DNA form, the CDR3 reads TGCGCCAGCAGCCAAAATAAATACAGGGGAATGAACACCGGGGAGCTGTTTTTT.

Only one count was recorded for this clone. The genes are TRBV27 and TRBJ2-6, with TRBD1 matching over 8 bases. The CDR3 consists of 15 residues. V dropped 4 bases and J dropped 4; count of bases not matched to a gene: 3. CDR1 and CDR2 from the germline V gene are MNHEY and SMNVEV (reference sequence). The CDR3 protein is CASSSGGAGANVLTF. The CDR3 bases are TGTGCCAGCAGTTCAGGGGGCGCCGGGGCCAACGTCCTGACTTTC. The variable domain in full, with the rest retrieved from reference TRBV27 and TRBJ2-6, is EAQVTQNPRYLITVTGKKLTVTCSQNMNHEYMSWYRQDPGLGLRQIYYSMNVEVTDKGDVPEGYKVSRKEKRNFPLILESPSPNQTSLYFCASSSGGAGANVLTFGAGSRLTVL.

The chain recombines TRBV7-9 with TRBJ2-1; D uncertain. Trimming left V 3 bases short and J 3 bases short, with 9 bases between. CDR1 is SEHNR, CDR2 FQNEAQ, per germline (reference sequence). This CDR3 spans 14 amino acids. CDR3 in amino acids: CASSLRLFYNEQFF. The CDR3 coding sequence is TGTGCCAGCAGCTTGCGTCTATTCTACAATGAGCAGTTCTTC.

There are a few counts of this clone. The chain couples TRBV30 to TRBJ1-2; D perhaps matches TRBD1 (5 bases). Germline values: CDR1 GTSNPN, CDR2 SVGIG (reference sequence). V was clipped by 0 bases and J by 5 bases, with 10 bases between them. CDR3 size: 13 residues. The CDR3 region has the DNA TGTGCCTGGAGTGTAGGCAGGGAATATGGCTACACCTTC. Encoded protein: CAWSVGREYGYTF.

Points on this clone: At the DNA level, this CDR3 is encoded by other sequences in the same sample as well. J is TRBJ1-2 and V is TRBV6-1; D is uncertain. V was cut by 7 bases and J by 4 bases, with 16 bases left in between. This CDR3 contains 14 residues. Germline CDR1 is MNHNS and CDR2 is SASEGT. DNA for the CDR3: TGTGCCAGCACGCGGGGTTATTCCCTCTATGGCTACACCTTC. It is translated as CASTRGYSLYGYTF.

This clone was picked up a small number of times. The CDR3 coding sequence is TGTGCCAGCAGCTTAGGGACAGCAGCTAACTATGGCTACACCTTC. This encodes CASSLGTAANYGYTF. This chain uses TRBV7-2 with TRBJ1-2, with TRBD1 as a possible D gene (6 bases). The V end lost 1 base, the J end lost 0 bases, and 9 bases lay between the germline ends. CDR1 is SGHTA, CDR2 FQGNSA, per germline. This CDR3 is built from 15 residues.

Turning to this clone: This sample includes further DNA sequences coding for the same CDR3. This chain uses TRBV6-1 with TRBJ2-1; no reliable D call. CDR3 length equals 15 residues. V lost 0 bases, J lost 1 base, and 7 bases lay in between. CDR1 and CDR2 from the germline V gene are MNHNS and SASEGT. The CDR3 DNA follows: TGTGCCAGCAGTGAAGCAGGCGGTTCCTACAATGAGCAGTTCTTC. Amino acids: CASSEAGGSYNEQFF.